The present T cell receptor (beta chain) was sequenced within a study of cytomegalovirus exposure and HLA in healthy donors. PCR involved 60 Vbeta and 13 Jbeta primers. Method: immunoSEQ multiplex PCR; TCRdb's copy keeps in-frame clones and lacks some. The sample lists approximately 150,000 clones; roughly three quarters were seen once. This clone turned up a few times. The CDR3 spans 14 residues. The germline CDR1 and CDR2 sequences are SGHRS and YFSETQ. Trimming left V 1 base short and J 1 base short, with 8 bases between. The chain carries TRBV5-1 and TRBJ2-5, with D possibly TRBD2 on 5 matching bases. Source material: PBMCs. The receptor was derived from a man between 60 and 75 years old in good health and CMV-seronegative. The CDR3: CASSLSEGQETQYF. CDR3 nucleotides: TGCGCCAGCAGCTTGAGTGAGGGCCAAGAGACCCAGTACTTC.